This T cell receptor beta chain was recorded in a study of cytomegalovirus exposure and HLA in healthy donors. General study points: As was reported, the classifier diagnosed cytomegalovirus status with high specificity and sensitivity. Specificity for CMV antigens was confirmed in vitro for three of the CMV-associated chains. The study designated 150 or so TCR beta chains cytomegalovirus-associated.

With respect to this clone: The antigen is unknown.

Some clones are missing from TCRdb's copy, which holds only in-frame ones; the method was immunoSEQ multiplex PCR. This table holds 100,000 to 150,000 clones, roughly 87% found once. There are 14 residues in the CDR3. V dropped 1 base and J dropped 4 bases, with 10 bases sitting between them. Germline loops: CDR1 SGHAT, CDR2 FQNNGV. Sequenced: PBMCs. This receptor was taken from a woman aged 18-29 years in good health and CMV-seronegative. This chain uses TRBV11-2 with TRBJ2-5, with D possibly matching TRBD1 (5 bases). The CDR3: CASSLGRGGETQYF. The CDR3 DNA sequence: TGTGCCAGCAGCTTAGGTAGGGGCGGAGAGACCCAGTACTTC.